This TCR beta chain was found in a study of blood T cell repertoires in COVID-19. The V gene lost 4 bases and the J gene lost 10 bases, with 20 bases spanning the gap. CDR1 SGHDT and CDR2 YYEEEE come from the germline V gene. The CDR3 extends over 14 amino acids. Measured with immunoSEQ multiplex PCR; TCRdb has only the in-frame clones, and not every one. The data contain 450,000 to 500,000 clones, 70% to 90% of them singletons. This rearrangement joins TRBV5-6 to TRBJ1-1; maybe TRBD1 (5 bases). Sequencing was carried out using peripheral blood. The TCR originated in a human donor in a cohort sampled during active COVID-19. Here the CDR3 DNA reads TGTGCCAGCAGCCCACTCGGGGGATCGGTGACAGCTTTCTTT. It codes for CASSPLGGSVTAFF.